The 6 T cell receptor beta chains listed next were all sequenced from one sample in a study of blood T cells in healthy people across ages. A J-beta primer mix and a sample-barcoded 5' primer were used in a second PCR of about 7 to 12 cycles. TCRdb processed the 5' RACE reads anew with MiXCR; each CDR3 protein has one entry. The sample has 1 million or so distinct CDR3 sequences; over 35% are singletons. The sample consisted of blood. These receptors were collected from a woman aged 55 to 70 in good health.

This chain links TRBV15 with TRBJ2-5; TRBD1 is a possible D gene (6 bases). From germline, CDR1 is LNHNV and CDR2 YYDKDF (reference sequence). V dropped 1 base and J dropped 1 base, with 10 bases sitting between them. CDR3 length: 15 amino acids. This CDR3 reads CATSRGQDRQETQYF. In DNA, the CDR3 is TGTGCCACCAGCAGAGGACAGGATCGCCAAGAGACCCAGTACTTC.

This chain connects TRBV6-1 to TRBJ1-2; D might be TRBD1 (6 bases). Trimming removed 6 bases at V and 8 bases at J, with 13 bases between. CDR1 MNHNS and CDR2 SASEGT come from the germline V gene. The CDR3 runs to 12 residues. The CDR3 is CASRTWGGGYTF. CDR3 nucleotide sequence: TGTGCCAGCAGGACATGGGGGGGCGGCTACACCTTC.

The J gene is TRBJ2-3, the V gene TRBV18, with 9 bases identical to TRBD1. The junction had 7 bases not matched to a gene; V was cut back by 2 bases and J by 7 bases. The length of the CDR3 is 15 residues. Germline loops: CDR1 KGHSH, CDR2 LQKENI. The CDR3 loop is CASSPGTGFIHTQYF. As DNA, the CDR3 is TGTGCCAGCTCACCAGGGACAGGGTTCATCCATACGCAGTATTTT.

The chain employs TRBV6-5 and TRBJ2-1, with D possibly TRBD2 on 6 matching bases. The CDR3 has 14 residues. V was clipped by 5 bases and J by 4 bases, with 12 bases between them. CDR1 is MNHEY, CDR2 SVGAGI, per germline. The CDR3 DNA sequence: TGTGCCAGCAGTGTAGCGGAGGGGTACAATGAGCAGTTCTTC. Protein: CASSVAEGYNEQFF.

The rearrangement joins TRBV12-3 or TRBV12-4 to TRBJ1-2, with TRBD1 matching over 12 bases. The V segment lost 11 bases and the J segment 8 bases; nucleotides outside the gene matches: 6. The CDR3 covers 12 residues. DNA for the CDR3: TGTGCCTGCACCGGGACAGGGGGCGGCTACACCTTC. Amino acid sequence: CACTGTGGGYTF.

This clonotype was counted between two and nine times. The chain links TRBV29-1 to TRBJ1-1, with 10 bases aligning to TRBD1. This CDR3 spans 16 amino acids. Per the germline V gene, CDR1 is SQVTM and CDR2 is ANQGSEA. Germline trimming cut 6 bases from V and 1 base from J; bases unmatched to any gene: 11. The CDR3 reads CSVCGDDRGQNTEAFF. In nucleotides, the CDR3 is TGCAGCGTGTGCGGGGACGACAGGGGGCAGAACACTGAAGCTTTCTTT.